This T cell receptor beta chain comes out of a study of shared clonotypes between healthy human individuals. General study points: Rarefaction exposed incomplete sorted-subset sequencing despite large depth.

Method: immunoSEQ multiplex PCR; TCRdb's copy keeps in-frame clones and lacks some. The repertoire holds about 380,000 clones, with around 96% as singletons. In regard to this clone: Its antigen is as yet unknown.

In germline, CDR1 is MDHEN, CDR2 SYDVKM. V shed 11 bases, J shed 5 bases, and the junction held 12 bases outside the gene matches. This CDR3 has 14 amino acids. Sequencing was performed on memory CD8+ T cells sorted from blood. Stated subset: CD45RO+ cells pooled with CCR7-negative TemRA cells. This clonotype was obtained from a man younger than 40 in good health. The V call is TRBV28, the J call TRBJ1-2; the match to TRBD1 covers 9 bases. The CDR3 bases are TGTGCCTCCTATAGACAGGGGGGGGTGTATGGCTACACCTTC. Encoded protein: CASYRQGGVYGYTF.